This TCR beta chain stems from a study of shared clonotypes between healthy human individuals. Clones were sequenced by immunoSEQ multiplex PCR, and TCRdb holds only the in-frame ones, with some missing. Here the sample spans a few hundred thousand clones, about 95% being singletons. Naive-designated CD8 cells lacked CD45RO, were positively enriched for CCR7, and omitted terminally differentiated effector memory CD45RA+ cells. Study donors comprised healthy, HIV-negative adults devoid of recent acute infection or vaccination. The CDR3 is 17 residues long. The V segment lost 1 base and the J segment 5 bases; nucleotides outside the gene matches: 11. Germline CDR1 MNHEY, CDR2 SMNVEV (reference sequence).

J is TRBJ2-7 and V is TRBV27; the match to TRBD1 covers 10 bases. Sequencing input: naive CD8+ T cells sorted from blood. The receptor was isolated from a woman in her 30s in good health. The CDR3 loop is CASSLLGGQGVSHEQYF. The CDR3, as DNA: TGTGCCAGCAGTTTATTGGGCGGACAGGGGGTATCCCACGAGCAGTACTTC.